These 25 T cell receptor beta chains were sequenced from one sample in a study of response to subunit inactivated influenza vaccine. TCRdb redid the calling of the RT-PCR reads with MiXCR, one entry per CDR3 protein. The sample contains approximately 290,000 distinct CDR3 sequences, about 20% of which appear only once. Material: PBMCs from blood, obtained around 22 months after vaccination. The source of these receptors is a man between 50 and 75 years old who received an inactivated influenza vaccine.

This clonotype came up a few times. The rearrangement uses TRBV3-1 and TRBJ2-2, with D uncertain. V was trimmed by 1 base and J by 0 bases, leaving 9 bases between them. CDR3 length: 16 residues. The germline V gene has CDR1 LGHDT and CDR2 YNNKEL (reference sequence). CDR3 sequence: CASSQVGVANTGELFF. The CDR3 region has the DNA TGTGCCAGCAGCCAAGTGGGCGTCGCGAACACCGGGGAGCTGTTTTTT.

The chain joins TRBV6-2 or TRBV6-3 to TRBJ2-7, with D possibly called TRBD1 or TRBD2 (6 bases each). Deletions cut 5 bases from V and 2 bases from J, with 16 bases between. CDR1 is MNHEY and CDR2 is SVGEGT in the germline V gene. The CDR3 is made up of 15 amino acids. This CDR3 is CASSQRAGGPYEQYF. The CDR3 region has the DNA TGTGCCAGCAGTCAAAGGGCCGGGGGCCCCTACGAGCAGTACTTC.

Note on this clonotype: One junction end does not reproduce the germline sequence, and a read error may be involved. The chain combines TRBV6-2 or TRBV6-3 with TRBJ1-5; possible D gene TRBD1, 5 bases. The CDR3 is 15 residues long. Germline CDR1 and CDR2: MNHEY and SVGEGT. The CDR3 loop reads CASSNSGQGGQPQHF. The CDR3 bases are TGTGCCAGCAGTAACTCTGGCCAGGGCGGGCAGCCCCAGCATTTT.

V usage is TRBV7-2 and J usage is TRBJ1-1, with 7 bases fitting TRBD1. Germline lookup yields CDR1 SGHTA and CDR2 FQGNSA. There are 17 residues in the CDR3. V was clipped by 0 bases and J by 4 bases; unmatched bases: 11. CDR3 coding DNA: TGTGCCAGCAGCTTAGCGAAGACAGGGAGGTTGAGCACTGAAGCTTTCTTT. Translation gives CASSLAKTGRLSTEAFF.

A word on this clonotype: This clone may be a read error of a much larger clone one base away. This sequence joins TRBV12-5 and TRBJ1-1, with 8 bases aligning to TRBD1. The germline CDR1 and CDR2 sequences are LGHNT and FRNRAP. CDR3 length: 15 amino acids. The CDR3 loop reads CTSGLDRVGPTEAFF. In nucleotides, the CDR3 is TGTACTAGTGGTTTGGACAGGGTCGGTCCCACTGAAGCTTTCTTT.

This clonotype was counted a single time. CDR3 sequence: CASSRLGLDSPYNEQFF. The DNA of the CDR3 is TGCGCCAGCAGCCGCTTAGGGTTGGACAGTCCCTACAATGAGCAGTTCTTC. The chain has TRBV4-1 and TRBJ2-1; D is possibly TRBD1 (6 bases). The CDR3 has 17 residues. Germline V lookup: CDR1 MGHRA, CDR2 YSYEKL. V shed 4 bases and J shed 2 bases, with 18 bases lying between them.

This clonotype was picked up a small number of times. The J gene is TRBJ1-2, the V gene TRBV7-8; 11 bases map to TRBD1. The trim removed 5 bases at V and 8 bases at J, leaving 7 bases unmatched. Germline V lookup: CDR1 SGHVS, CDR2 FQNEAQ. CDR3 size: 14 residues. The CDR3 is CASSGQGQGVGYTF. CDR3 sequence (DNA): TGTGCCAGCAGCGGGCAGGGACAGGGGGTGGGCTACACCTTC.

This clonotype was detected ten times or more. The CDR3 protein is CASSLGTAVGNSPLHF. The CDR3 DNA sequence: TGTGCCAGCAGCTTAGGAACCGCAGTCGGGAATTCACCCCTCCACTTT. V is TRBV7-2 and J is TRBJ1-6; D is undetermined. There are 16 residues in the CDR3. Looked up from germline, CDR1 is SGHTA and CDR2 is FQGNSA. Between the trimmed V and J ends, which lost 1 base and 7 bases, there was a span of 14 bases.

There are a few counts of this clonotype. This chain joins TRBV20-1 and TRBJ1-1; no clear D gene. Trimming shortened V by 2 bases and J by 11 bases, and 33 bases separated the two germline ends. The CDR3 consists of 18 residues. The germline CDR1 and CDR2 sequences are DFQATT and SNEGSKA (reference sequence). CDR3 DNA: TGCAGTGCTAGAAGCCTCTACTCCAGCCCTATAGTTGCCGCGGGGGCTTTCTTT. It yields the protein CSARSLYSSPIVAAGAFF.

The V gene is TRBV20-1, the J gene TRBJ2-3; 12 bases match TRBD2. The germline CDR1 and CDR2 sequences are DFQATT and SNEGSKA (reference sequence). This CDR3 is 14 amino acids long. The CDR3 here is CSARGTSGTDTQYF. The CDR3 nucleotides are TGCAGCGCAAGAGGGACTAGCGGGACAGATACGCAGTATTTT.

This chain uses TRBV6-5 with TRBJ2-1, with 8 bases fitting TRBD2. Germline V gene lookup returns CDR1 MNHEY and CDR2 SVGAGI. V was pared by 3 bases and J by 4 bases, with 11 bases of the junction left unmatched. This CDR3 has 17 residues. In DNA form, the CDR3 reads TGTGCCAGCAGTTATTTATTAGCGGGGCGCGGATACAATGAGCAGTTCTTC. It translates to CASSYLLAGRGYNEQFF.

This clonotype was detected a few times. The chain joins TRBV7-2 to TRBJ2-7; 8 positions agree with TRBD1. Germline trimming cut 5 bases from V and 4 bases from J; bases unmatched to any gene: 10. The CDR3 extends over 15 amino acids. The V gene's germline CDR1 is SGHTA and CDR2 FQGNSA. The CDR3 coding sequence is TGTGCCAGCAGCCGCGGTGGACAGGGAGCGTACGAGCAGTACTTC. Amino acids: CASSRGGQGAYEQYF.

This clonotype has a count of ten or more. CDR3 nucleotides: TGCGCCAGCAGCTCTGGAGGGGTTCCTCACTCCTACGAGCAGTACTTC. Translating gives CASSSGGVPHSYEQYF. The chain links TRBV5-1 to TRBJ2-7, with D perhaps TRBD2 (6 bases). CDR3 length equals 16 residues. V lost 3 bases, J lost 0 bases, and 16 bases lay in between. CDR1 and CDR2 from the germline V gene are SGHRS and YFSETQ.

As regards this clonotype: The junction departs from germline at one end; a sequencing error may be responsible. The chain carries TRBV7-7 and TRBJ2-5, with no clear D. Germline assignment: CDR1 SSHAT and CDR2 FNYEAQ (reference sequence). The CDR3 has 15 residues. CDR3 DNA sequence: TGTGCTAGCAGCAACGGCATGGAAAACGAAGAGACCCAGTACTTC. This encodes CASSNGMENEETQYF.

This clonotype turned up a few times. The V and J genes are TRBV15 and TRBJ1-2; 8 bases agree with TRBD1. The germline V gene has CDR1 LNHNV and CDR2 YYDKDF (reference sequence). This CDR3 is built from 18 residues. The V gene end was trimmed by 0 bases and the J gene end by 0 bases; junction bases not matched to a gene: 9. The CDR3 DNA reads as TGTGCCACCAGCAGAGATCGTTGGGGACAGGCGTCTAACTATGGCTACACCTTC. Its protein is CATSRDRWGQASNYGYTF.

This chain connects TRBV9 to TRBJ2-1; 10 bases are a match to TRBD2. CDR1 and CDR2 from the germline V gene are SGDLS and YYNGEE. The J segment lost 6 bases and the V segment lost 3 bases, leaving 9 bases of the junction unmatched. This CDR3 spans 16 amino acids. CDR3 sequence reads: CASSAPGLANSNEQFF. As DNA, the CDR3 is TGTGCCAGCAGCGCCCCGGGACTAGCGAATTCCAATGAGCAGTTCTTC.

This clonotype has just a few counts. The CDR3 is CSASMGRARNEQYF. CDR3 sequence (DNA): TGCAGTGCTAGCATGGGCCGAGCGAGGAACGAGCAGTACTTC. V and J are TRBV20-1 and TRBJ2-7, with D uncertain. CDR1 and CDR2 (germline): DFQATT, SNEGSKA (reference sequence). The CDR3 is 14 residues long. V was trimmed by 3 bases and J by 5 bases, leaving 17 bases between them.

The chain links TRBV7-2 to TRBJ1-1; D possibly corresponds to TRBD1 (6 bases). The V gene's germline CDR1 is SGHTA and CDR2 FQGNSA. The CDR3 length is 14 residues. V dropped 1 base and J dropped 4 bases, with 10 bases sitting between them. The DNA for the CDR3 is TGTGCCAGCAGCTTAGAAAGGGGGAGCACTGAAGCTTTCTTT. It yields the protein CASSLERGSTEAFF.

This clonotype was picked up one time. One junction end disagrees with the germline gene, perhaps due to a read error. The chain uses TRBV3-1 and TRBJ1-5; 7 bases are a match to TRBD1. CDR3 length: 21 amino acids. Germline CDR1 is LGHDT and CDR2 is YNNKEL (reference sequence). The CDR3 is CANSQGIDRDAAPYSNQPQHF. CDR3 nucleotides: TGTGCCAACAGCCAAGGTATCGACAGGGATGCAGCCCCGTATAGCAATCAGCCCCAGCATTTT.

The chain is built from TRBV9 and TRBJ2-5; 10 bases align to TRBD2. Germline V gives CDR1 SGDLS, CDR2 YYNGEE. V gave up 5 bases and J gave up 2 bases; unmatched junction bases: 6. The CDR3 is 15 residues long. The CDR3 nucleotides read TGTGCCAGCAGTAGACTAGCGGGCGTGCAAGAGACCCAGTACTTC. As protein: CASSRLAGVQETQYF.

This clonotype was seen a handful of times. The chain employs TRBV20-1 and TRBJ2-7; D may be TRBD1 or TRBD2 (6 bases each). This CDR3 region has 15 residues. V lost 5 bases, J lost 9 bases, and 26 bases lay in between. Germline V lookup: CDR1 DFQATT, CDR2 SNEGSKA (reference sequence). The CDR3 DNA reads TGCAGTGCTCCATCGACACGGCGGGACACCCTAGGGCAGTACTTC. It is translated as CSAPSTRRDTLGQYF.

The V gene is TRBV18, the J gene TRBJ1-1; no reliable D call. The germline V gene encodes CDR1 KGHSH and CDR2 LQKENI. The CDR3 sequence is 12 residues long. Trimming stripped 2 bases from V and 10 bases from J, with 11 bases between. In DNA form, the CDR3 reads TGTGCCAGCTCACCATTCGGGGAGGGAGCTTTCTTT. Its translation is CASSPFGEGAFF. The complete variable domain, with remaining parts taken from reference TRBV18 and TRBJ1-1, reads NAGVMQNPRHLVRRRGQEARLRCSPMKGHSHVYWYRQLPEEGLKFMVYLQKENIIDESGMPKERFSAEFPKEGPSILRIQQVVRGDSAAYFCASSPFGEGAFFGQGTRLTVV.

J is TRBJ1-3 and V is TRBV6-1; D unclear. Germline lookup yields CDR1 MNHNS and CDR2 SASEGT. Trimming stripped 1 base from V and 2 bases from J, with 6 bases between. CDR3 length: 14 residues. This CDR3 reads CASSEVRTGNTIYF. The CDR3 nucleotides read TGTGCCAGCAGTGAAGTGAGGACTGGAAACACCATATATTTT.

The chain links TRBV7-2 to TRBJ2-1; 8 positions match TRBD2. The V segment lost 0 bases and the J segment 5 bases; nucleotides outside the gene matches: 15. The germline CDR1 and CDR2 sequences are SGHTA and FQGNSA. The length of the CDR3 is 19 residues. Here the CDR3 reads CASSLAIQRERVVDNEQFF. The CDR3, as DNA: TGTGCCAGCAGCTTAGCTATCCAGCGGGAGCGGGTTGTAGACAATGAGCAGTTCTTC.

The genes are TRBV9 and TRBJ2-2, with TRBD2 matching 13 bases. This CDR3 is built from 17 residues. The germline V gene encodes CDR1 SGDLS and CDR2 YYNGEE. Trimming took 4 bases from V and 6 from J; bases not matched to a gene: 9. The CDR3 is CASSPGLAGWSSGELFF. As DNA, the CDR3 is TGTGCCAGCAGCCCGGGACTAGCGGGATGGAGTTCCGGGGAGCTGTTTTTT. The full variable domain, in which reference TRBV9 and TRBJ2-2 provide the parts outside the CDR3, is DSGVTQTPKHLITATGQRVTLRCSPRSGDLSVYWYQQSLDQGLQFLIQYYNGEERAKGNILERFSAQQFPDLHSELNLSSLELGDSALYFCASSPGLAGWSSGELFFGEGSRLTVL.